In this sample, the clone carrying this T cell receptor (beta chain) turned up many times. The data were obtained in a study of early T cells in non-severe SARS-CoV-2 infection. Study details: Unsorted whole-blood RNA was sequenced in bulk, leaving chains unpaired.

This CDR3 spans 16 amino acids. Germline V gene data show CDR1 as LGHNA and CDR2 as YSLEER. Trimming took 0 bases from V and 9 from J, leaving 15 bases between them. Each cDNA molecule carried a unique molecular identifier. TCRdb called the 5' RACE reads again in MiXCR, with one record for every CDR3 protein. The sample contains under 50,000 distinct CDR3 sequences, around 6% of which appear only once. The sequencing input was whole blood. This receptor was identified in an adult who was a healthcare worker with PCR-confirmed SARS-CoV-2 infection or an uninfected control (not recorded which). The chain links TRBV4-3 to TRBJ1-6, with D unclear. The DNA of the CDR3 is TGCGCCAGCAGCCAAGATTTCGGGGATCTGGGTTCACCCCTCCACTTT. Translation gives CASSQDFGDLGSPLHF.